Reported below is one T cell receptor beta chain. Germline CDR1 reads SGHAT; CDR2 reads FQDESV (reference sequence). V shed 5 bases and J shed 5 bases, with 21 bases lying between them. This CDR3 has 16 amino acids. How the authors handled the data: Estimates of nucleated cell counts were drawn from the amplification of reference gene primers. Assay: immunoSEQ multiplex PCR; the TCRdb copy retains only in-frame clones and omits some. The V and J calls and clone size come from that table; D and trimming were worked out from the DNA. Of around 120,000 clones listed, about 74% are singletons. The sample originates from a study of blood T cell repertoires in COVID-19. Turning to the study itself: Samples came from the United States, Italy and Spain, spanning acute and convalescent COVID-19. Sample material is recorded as cDNA or gDNA derived from T cells, B-cell-depleted T cells, or PBMCs.

Material: peripheral blood. The rearrangement uses TRBV11-1 and TRBJ2-5, with D perhaps matching TRBD2 (6 bases). The TCR comes from a man between 65 and 79 years old with acute or convalescent COVID-19. In DNA, the CDR3 is TGTGCCAGCAGCAGGAGCCAGCCGGGGGTTCCTGAGACCCAGTACTTC. The encoded protein is CASSRSQPGVPETQYF.